One and the same sample provided the 3 T cell receptor beta chains below, sequenced in a study of sequential checkpoint blockade in melanoma. Noted treatment: randomized to nivolumab then ipilimumab (arm A) or the reverse (arm B). The protocol was immunoSEQ multiplex PCR, while the TCRdb copy is restricted to in-frame clones and leaves out a portion. Of around 21,000 clones detected, roughly 82% appear once; the ten largest clones hold under 65%. The source material was CD8+ T cells sorted from blood (inferred from file names), sampled from a patient given nivolumab and ipilimumab in sequence. These receptors all stem from a human donor with melanoma.

The chain is built from TRBV4-3 and TRBJ2-5; D is possibly TRBD1 (6 bases). The germline gives CDR1 LGHNA, CDR2 YSLEER. CDR3 length: 15 residues. V dropped 6 bases and J dropped 2 bases, with 16 bases sitting between them. Here the CDR3 reads CASRRSTGQQETQYF. In DNA, the CDR3 is TGCGCCAGCAGGCGCAGTACCGGACAGCAAGAGACCCAGTACTTC.

This clone was picked up a small number of times. The J gene is TRBJ2-7, the V gene TRBV7-9; 9 nucleotides match TRBD1. CDR1 is SEHNR and CDR2 is FQNEAQ in the germline V gene (reference sequence). The CDR3 loop spans 17 amino acids. The V segment lost 5 bases and the J segment 5 bases; nucleotides outside the gene matches: 16. In DNA form, the CDR3 reads TGTGCCAGCAGCCACTACCCTCTCGGACAGGGGTTTAACGAGCAGTACTTC. Its protein product is CASSHYPLGQGFNEQYF.

As DNA, the CDR3 is TGTGCCAGCAGTTTGAGCCGCGGGGAGAGCTCCTACGAGCAGTACTTC. Its translation is CASSLSRGESSYEQYF. This sequence joins TRBV6-5 and TRBJ2-7, with D tentatively TRBD2 (6 bases). Germline values: CDR1 MNHEY, CDR2 SVGAGI. The CDR3 has 16 amino acids. V lost 4 bases and J lost 0, with 16 bases in between.